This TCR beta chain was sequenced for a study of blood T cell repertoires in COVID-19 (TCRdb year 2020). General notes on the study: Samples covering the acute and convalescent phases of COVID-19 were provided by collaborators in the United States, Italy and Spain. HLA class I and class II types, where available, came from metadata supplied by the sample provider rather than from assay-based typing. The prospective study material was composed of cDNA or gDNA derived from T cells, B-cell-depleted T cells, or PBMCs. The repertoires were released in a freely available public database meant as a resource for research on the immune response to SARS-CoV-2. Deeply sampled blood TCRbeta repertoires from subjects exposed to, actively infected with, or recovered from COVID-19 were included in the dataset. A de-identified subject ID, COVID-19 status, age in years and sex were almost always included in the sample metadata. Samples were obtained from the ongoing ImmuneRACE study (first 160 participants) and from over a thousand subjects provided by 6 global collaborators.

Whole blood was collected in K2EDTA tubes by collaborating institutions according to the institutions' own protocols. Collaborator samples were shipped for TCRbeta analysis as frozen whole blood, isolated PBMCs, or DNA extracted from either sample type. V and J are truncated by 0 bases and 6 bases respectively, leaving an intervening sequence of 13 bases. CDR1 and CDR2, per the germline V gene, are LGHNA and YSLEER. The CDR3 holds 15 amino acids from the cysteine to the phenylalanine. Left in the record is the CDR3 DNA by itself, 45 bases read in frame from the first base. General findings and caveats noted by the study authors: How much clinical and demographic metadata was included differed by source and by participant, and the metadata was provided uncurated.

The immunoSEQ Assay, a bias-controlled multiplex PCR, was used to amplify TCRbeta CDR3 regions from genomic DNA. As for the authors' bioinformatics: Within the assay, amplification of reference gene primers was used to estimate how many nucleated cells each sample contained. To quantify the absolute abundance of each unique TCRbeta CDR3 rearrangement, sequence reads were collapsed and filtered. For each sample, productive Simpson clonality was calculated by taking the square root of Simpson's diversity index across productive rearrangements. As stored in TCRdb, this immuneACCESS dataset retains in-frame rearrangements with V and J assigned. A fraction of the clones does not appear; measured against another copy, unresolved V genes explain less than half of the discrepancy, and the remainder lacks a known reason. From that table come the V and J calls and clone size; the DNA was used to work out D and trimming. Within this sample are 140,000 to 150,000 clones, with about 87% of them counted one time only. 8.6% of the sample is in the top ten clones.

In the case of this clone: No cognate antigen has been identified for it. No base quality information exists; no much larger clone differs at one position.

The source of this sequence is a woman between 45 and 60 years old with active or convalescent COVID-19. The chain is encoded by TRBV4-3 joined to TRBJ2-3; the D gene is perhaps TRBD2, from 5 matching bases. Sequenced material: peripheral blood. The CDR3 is CASSQDLEVADTQYF. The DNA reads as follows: TGCGCCAGCAGCCAAGACCTAGAAGTAGCGGATACGCAGTATTTT.